The clone carrying this T cell receptor (beta chain) was observed a few times. The target antigen is unknown. Germline V gene data show CDR1 as KGHSH and CDR2 as LQKENI. The V gene end was trimmed by 3 bases and the J gene end by 5 bases; junction bases not matched to a gene: 1. The CDR3 is made up of 13 amino acids. UMIs and a universal primer site were added when TCR cDNA was made by 5'RACE template switching. TCRdb redid the calling of the 5' RACE reads with MiXCR, one entry per CDR3 protein. The sample consists of 600,000 to 750,000 distinct CDR3 sequences, 9% to 15% of them appearing once. This entry comes from a study of T cells after yellow fever vaccination. Study-level findings and limits: CD4 and CD8 compartments shared a small share of clonotypes, likely from convergent recombination. It was the secondary response that reached its peak faster, day 5 versus 15, but it was weaker. Abundant clonotypes from the bulk population could contaminate FACS-sorted repertoires.

The rearrangement joins TRBV18 to TRBJ2-1, with 7 bases aligning to TRBD2. Sequenced material: PBMCs, taken on the day of the yellow fever booster vaccination. The receptor was derived from a man aged 25-45 years who received the YFV17D yellow fever vaccine. The CDR3 coding sequence is TGTGCCAGCTCACCTCTAGCGGACAATGAGCAGTTCTTC. This gives the protein CASSPLADNEQFF.